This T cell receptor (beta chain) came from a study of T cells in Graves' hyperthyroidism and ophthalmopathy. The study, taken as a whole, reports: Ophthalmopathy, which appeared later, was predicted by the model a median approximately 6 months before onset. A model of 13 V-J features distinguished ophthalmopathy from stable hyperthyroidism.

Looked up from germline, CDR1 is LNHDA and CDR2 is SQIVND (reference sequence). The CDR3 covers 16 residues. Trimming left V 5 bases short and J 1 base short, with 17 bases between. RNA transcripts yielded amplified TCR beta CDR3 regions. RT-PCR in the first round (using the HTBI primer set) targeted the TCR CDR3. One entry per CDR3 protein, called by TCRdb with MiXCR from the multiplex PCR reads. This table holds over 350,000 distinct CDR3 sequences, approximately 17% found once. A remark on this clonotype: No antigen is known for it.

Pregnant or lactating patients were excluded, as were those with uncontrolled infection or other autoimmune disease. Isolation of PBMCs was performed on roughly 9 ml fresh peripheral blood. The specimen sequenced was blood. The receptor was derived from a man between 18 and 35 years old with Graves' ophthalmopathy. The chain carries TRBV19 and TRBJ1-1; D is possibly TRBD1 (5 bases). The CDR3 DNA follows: TGTGCCAGTAGTCCTGAGGAGGGACGGACGAACACTGAAGCTTTCTTT. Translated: CASSPEEGRTNTEAFF.